This T cell receptor beta chain was sequenced for a study of blood T cell repertoires in COVID-19. Study-wide background: The samples span acute and convalescent COVID-19 from the United States, Italy and Spain. PBMCs, B-cell-depleted T cells, or T cells provided the cDNA or gDNA that made up the material.

Original analysis: Reference gene primer amplification gave nucleated cell count estimates. Only in-frame clones appear in the TCRdb table, and some are missing; sequencing was by immunoSEQ multiplex PCR. V and J calls and clone size are as listed in that table; D and trimming were resolved from the DNA. The sample carries about 400,000 clones, roughly 90% recorded once. This clone has only a few counts. The sample consisted of peripheral blood. This receptor was taken from a man in his forties with acute or convalescent COVID-19.

CDR3 nucleotide sequence: TGCGCCAGCAGCCAGCCCGGGCAGGGATATGGCTACACCTTC. Translated, it gives CASSQPGQGYGYTF. The V call is TRBV4-1, the J call TRBJ1-2; maybe TRBD1 (5 bases). There are 14 residues in the CDR3. In germline, CDR1 is MGHRA, CDR2 YSYEKL. V was cut by 3 bases and J by 5 bases, with 13 bases left in between.